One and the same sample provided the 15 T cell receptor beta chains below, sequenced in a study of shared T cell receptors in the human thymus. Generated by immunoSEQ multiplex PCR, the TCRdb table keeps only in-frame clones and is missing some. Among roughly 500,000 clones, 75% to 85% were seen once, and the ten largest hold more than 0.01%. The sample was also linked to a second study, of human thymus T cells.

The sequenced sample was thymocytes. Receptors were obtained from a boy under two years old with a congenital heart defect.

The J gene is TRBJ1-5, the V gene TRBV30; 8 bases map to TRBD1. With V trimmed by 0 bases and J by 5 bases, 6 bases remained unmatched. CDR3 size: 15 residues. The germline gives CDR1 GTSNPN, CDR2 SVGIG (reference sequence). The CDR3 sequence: CAWSVEGQAHQPQHF. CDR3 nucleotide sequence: TGTGCCTGGAGTGTGGAGGGACAGGCTCATCAGCCCCAGCATTTT.

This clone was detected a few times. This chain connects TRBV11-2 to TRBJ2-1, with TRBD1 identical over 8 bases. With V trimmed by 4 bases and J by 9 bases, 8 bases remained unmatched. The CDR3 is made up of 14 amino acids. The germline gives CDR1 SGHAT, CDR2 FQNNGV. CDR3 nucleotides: TGTGCCAGCAGCTCCAGGGGGCCCCCCTTTGAGCAGTTCTTC. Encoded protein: CASSSRGPPFEQFF.

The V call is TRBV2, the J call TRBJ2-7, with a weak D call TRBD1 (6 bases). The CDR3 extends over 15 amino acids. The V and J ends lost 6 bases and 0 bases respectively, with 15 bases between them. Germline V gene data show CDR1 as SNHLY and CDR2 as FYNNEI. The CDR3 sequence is CASSGVTGLSYEQYF. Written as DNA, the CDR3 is TGTGCCAGCAGCGGGGTGACAGGCCTCTCCTACGAGCAGTACTTC.

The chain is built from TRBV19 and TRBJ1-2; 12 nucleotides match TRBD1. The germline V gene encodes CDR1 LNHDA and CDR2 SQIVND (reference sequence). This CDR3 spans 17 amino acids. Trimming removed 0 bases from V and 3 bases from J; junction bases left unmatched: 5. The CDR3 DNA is TGTGCCAGTAGTATAGAGATGGGACAGGGGGCGGACTATGGCTACACCTTC. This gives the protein CASSIEMGQGADYGYTF.

CDR3 amino acids: CATGAGGGYEQYF. In DNA form, the CDR3 reads TGTGCCACCGGAGCAGGGGGCGGGTACGAGCAGTACTTC. The chain links TRBV10-3 to TRBJ2-7; TRBD1 matches at 8 bases. CDR3 length equals 13 residues. V trimming: 10 bases; J trimming: 4 bases; junction bases outside the gene matches: 9. CDR1 and CDR2 from the germline V gene are ENHRY and SYGVKD.

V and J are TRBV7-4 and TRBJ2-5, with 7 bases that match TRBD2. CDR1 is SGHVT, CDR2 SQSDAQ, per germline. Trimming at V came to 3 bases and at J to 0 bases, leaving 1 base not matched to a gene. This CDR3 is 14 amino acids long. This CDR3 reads CASSLGGNQETQYF. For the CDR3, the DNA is TGTGCCAGCAGCTTGGGGGGGAACCAAGAGACCCAGTACTTC.

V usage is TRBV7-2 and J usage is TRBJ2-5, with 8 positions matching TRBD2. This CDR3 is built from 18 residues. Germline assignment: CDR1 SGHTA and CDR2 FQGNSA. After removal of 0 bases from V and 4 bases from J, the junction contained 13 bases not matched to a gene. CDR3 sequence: CASSLAPLSGIGGETQYF. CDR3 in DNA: TGTGCCAGCAGCTTAGCGCCTCTTAGCGGGATAGGGGGAGAGACCCAGTACTTC.

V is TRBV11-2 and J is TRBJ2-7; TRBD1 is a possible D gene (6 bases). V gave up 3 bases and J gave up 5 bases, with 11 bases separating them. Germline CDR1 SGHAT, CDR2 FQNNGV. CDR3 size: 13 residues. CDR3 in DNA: TGTGCCAGCAGCTTGTCCAGGGGCCACGAGCAGTACTTC. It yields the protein CASSLSRGHEQYF.

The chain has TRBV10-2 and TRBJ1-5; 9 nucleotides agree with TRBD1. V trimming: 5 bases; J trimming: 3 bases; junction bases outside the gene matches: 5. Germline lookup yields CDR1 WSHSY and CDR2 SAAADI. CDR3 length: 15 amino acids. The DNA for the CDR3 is TGCGCCAGCAGTAAGGGACAGGGCTACAATCAGCCCCAGCATTTT. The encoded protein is CASSKGQGYNQPQHF.

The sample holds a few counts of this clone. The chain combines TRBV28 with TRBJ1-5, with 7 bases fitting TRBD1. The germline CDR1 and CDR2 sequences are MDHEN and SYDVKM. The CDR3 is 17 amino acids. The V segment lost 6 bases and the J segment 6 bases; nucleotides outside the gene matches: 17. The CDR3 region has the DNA TGTGCCAGCAGCCCCTTGGGCCGACAGGGATGGAGTCAGCCCCAGCATTTT. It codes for CASSPLGRQGWSQPQHF.

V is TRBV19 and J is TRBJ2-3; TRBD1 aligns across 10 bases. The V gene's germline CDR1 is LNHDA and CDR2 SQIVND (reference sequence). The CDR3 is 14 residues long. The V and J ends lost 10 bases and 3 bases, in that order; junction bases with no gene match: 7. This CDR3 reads CATTGTGETDTQYF. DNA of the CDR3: TGTGCCACCACCGGGACAGGGGAAACAGATACGCAGTATTTT.

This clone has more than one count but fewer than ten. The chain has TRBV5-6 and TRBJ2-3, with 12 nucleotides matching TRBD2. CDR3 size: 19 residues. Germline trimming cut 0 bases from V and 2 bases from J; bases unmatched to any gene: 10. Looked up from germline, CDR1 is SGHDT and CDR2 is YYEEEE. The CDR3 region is CASSLEVCLAGGITDTQYF. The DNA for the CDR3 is TGTGCCAGCAGCTTGGAGGTCTGCCTAGCGGGAGGGATCACAGATACGCAGTATTTT.

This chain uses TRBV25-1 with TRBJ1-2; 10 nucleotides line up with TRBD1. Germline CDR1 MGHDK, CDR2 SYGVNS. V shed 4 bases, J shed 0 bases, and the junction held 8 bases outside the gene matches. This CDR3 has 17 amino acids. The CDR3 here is CASSVWGQGTSNYGYTF. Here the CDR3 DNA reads TGTGCCAGCAGTGTCTGGGGACAGGGGACATCTAACTATGGCTACACCTTC.

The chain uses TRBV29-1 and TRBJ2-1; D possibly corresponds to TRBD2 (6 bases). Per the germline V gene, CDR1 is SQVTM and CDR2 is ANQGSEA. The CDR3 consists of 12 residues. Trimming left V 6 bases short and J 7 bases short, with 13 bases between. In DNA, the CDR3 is TGCAGCGTGGAGGGACCCCCAAATGAGCAGTTCTTC. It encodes CSVEGPPNEQFF.

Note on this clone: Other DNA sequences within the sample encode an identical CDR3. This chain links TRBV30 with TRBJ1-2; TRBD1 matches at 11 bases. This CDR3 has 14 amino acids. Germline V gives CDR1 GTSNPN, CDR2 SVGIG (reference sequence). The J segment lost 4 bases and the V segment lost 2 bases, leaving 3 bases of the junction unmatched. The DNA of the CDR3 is TGTGCCTGGAGTCCGGACAGGGGGCTCTATGGCTACACCTTC. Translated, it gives CAWSPDRGLYGYTF.